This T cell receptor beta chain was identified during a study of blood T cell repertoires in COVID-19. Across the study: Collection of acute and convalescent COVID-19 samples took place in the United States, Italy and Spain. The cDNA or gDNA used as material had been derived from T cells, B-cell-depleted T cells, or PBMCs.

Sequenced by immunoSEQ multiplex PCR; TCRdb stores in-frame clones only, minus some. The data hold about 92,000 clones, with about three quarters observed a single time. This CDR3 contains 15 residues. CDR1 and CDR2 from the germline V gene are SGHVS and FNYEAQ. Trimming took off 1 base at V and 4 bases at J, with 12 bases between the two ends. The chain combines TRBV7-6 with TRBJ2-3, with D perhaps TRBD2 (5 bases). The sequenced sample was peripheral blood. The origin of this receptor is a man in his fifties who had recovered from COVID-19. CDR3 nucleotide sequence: TGTGCCAGCAGCTTAGTACTAGGCTTCCCAGATACGCAGTATTTT. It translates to CASSLVLGFPDTQYF. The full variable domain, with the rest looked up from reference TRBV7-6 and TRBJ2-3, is GAGVSQSPRYKVTKRGQDVALRCDPISGHVSLYWYRQALGQGPEFLTYFNYEAQQDKSGLPNDRFSAERPEGSISTLTIQRTEQRDSAMYRCASSLVLGFPDTQYFGPGTRLTVL.